These T cell receptor beta chains were read from a single sample in a study of T-cell reconstitution after alpha-beta-depleted transplantation in children. One entry per CDR3 protein, called by TCRdb with MiXCR from the PCR reads. This table has around 340,000 distinct CDR3 sequences, about an eighth appearing once. The input for sequencing was PBMCs, taken from the stem cell graft. The receptors originated from a human donor who donated a stem cell graft to a child with Fanconi anemia. The conserved cysteine and the conserved F or W are not part of the CDR3 here. Each record gives: V gene, J gene, CDR3 protein.

v_call: TRBV6-4
j_call: TRBJ2-1
cdr3_aa: ASRADESSYNEQF

v_call: TRBV3-1
j_call: TRBJ1-3
cdr3_aa: ASSQSVGNTIY

v_call: TRBV20-1
j_call: TRBJ2-3
cdr3_aa: SARGGGAIGTDTQY

v_call: TRBV6-2/TRBV6-3
j_call: TRBJ2-5
cdr3_aa: ASSYPPREETQY

v_call: TRBV7-9
j_call: TRBJ2-3
cdr3_aa: ASSPRRADTQY

v_call: TRBV25-1
j_call: TRBJ1-1
cdr3_aa: ASSHRDRSPEAF

v_call: TRBV7-3
j_call: TRBJ2-7
cdr3_aa: ASSSTGQGTYEQY

v_call: TRBV20-1
j_call: TRBJ1-2
cdr3_aa: SAREVDTSTGGAFGYT

v_call: TRBV7-2
j_call: TRBJ2-3
cdr3_aa: ASSRRLAGGDTQY

v_call: TRBV12-3/TRBV12-4
j_call: TRBJ1-1
cdr3_aa: ASSFVPRGEAF

v_call: TRBV30
j_call: TRBJ2-3
cdr3_aa: AWSVRPEGSQY